The 28 T cell receptor beta chains in this list originate from one sample, sequenced in a study of T cells after yellow fever vaccination. TCRdb ran MiXCR on the 5' RACE reads and lists one entry per CDR3 protein. The table includes around 65,000 distinct CDR3 sequences, roughly 6% detected once. Here the sequenced sample was CD4+ T cells sorted from PBMCs, taken less than 18 days after the first yellow fever vaccination. These receptors were taken from a man younger than 30 who received the YFV17D yellow fever vaccine.

This clonotype is medium-sized (0.01 to 0.1%) by share. This sequence joins TRBV12-3 or TRBV12-4 and TRBJ2-6, with D unclear. Trimming shortened V by 6 bases and J by 0 bases, and 9 bases separated the two germline ends. The CDR3 loop spans 15 amino acids. CDR3 in amino acids: CASSFDTSGANVLTF. The CDR3 nucleotides are TGTGCCAGCAGCTTTGACACCTCTGGGGCCAACGTCCTGACTTTC.

This clonotype was seen repeatedly, ten times or more. The chain combines TRBV29-1 with TRBJ1-2; TRBD1 matches 8 bases. Germline CDR1 SQVTM, CDR2 ANQGSEA. Trimming removed 7 bases from V and 5 bases from J; junction bases left unmatched: 6. The CDR3 loop spans 12 amino acids. The CDR3 coding sequence is TGCAGCGCTGCAAGACAGGGGTATGGCTACACCTTC. Amino acid sequence: CSAARQGYGYTF.

This clonotype showed up many times. The chain is built from TRBV6-5 and TRBJ2-7, with TRBD2 matching over 7 bases. Germline CDR1 is MNHEY and CDR2 is SVGAGI. The CDR3 runs to 14 residues. The V segment lost 6 bases and the J segment 9 bases; nucleotides outside the gene matches: 14. CDR3 residues: CASRPRGDLRGQYV. CDR3 coding DNA: TGTGCCAGCAGGCCCCGGGGGGACCTACGAGGGCAGTACGTC.

This clonotype was observed many times. The V call is TRBV6-1, the J call TRBJ2-2; 9 nucleotides match TRBD1. J lost 0 bases, V lost 6 bases, and 2 bases had no gene match. The CDR3 is 15 amino acids. The V gene's germline CDR1 is MNHNS and CDR2 SASEGT. The CDR3 loop reads CASRDRGSNTGELFF. DNA for the CDR3: TGTGCCAGCAGGGACAGGGGTTCGAACACCGGGGAGCTGTTTTTT.

On this clonotype: This sequence may be a read error, since a much larger clone differs from it by one base. The chain links TRBV7-2 to TRBJ2-1; 8 bases line up with TRBD1. Germline V gene lookup returns CDR1 SGHTA and CDR2 FQGNSA. The CDR3 is 16 residues long. This chain's CDR3 is CVSSLEDRVAYNEQFF. CDR3 coding DNA: TGTGTCAGCAGCTTAGAGGACAGGGTAGCCTACAATGAGCAGTTCTTC. The variable domain in full, with the rest retrieved from reference TRBV7-2 and TRBJ2-1, is GAGVSQSPSNKVTEKGKDVELRCDPISGHTALYWYRQSLGQGLEFLIYFQGNSAPDKSGLPSDRFSAERTGGSVSTLTIQRTQQEDSAVYLCVSSLEDRVAYNEQFFGPGTRLTVL.

There are many counts of this clonotype. V gene TRBV7-8 combines with J gene TRBJ1-6, with D possibly TRBD1 on 5 matching bases. This CDR3 comprises 16 residues. V dropped 5 bases and J dropped 1 base, with 12 bases sitting between them. Germline V gene lookup returns CDR1 SGHVS and CDR2 FQNEAQ. The CDR3 nucleotides read TGTGCCAGCAGCGGGGGTTTGGGGTCCTATAATTCACCCCTCCACTTT. It encodes CASSGGLGSYNSPLHF.

This clonotype was observed at least ten times. The genes are TRBV4-3 and TRBJ1-1; TRBD1 might be the D (5 bases). With 3 bases removed from V and 0 bases from J, the gap between germline ends came to 17 bases. The CDR3 consists of 17 residues. Germline CDR1 reads LGHNA; CDR2 reads YSLEER. The CDR3 nucleotides are TGCGCCAGCAGCCAGGGGGGACGGGGTTCGATGAACACTGAAGCTTTCTTT. Its protein is CASSQGGRGSMNTEAFF.

This clonotype has a count of ten or more. The rearrangement links TRBV11-1 to TRBJ2-5, with D possibly being TRBD1 or TRBD2 (6 bases each). Per germline, CDR1 SGHAT and CDR2 FQDESV (reference sequence). V was clipped by 5 bases and J by 2 bases, with 15 bases between them. The CDR3 is 15 amino acids. CDR3 sequence (DNA): TGTGCCAGCAGCGGAAACACAGGGAGGCAAGAGACCCAGTACTTC. Its protein product is CASSGNTGRQETQYF.

This clonotype was detected ten times or more. For the CDR3, the DNA is TGCGCCAGCAGCCAAGTAGGGACAGCTTATGAAAAACTGTTTTTT. Amino acid sequence: CASSQVGTAYEKLFF. The rearrangement uses TRBV4-1 and TRBJ1-4; TRBD1 agrees at 7 bases. Germline CDR1 reads MGHRA; CDR2 reads YSYEKL. The J segment lost 6 bases and the V segment lost 1 base, leaving 5 bases of the junction unmatched. This CDR3 has 15 amino acids.

Ten or more counts support this clonotype. The chain combines TRBV9 with TRBJ2-3; D unresolved. V shed 4 bases and J shed 5 bases, with 14 bases lying between them. The V gene's germline CDR1 is SGDLS and CDR2 YYNGEE. The length of the CDR3 is 14 residues. The CDR3 bases are TGTGCCAGCAGCCCCCCCGTAATGGTAGATACGCAGTATTTT. Translated: CASSPPVMVDTQYF.

This clonotype was picked up one time. Germline and junction disagree at one end, which may indicate a read error. The V and J genes are TRBV5-5 and TRBJ2-5; the match to TRBD2 covers 14 bases. The CDR3 has 15 amino acids. The germline CDR1 and CDR2 sequences are SGHKS and YYEKEE (reference sequence). CDR3 loop: CASSQLGLAGAPPNF. The CDR3 DNA is TGTGCCAGCAGCCAGCTGGGACTAGCGGGGGCCCCGCCAAACTTC.

This clonotype was counted many times. As DNA, the CDR3 is TGCGCCAGCAGCTTGGCACCCAGGGGCAGGGGCACAGATACGCAGTATTTT. Amino acid sequence: CASSLAPRGRGTDTQYF. The rearrangement links TRBV5-1 to TRBJ2-3, with D possibly TRBD1 on 6 matching bases. CDR3 size: 17 residues. The V end was cut by 0 bases, the J end by 1 base, with 15 bases between. In germline, CDR1 is SGHRS, CDR2 YFSETQ.

There are many counts of this clonotype. Here the CDR3 reads CASSQESAGYGYTF. Here the CDR3 DNA reads TGTGCCAGCAGCCAAGAATCAGCGGGCTATGGCTACACCTTC. V usage is TRBV4-2 and J usage is TRBJ1-2; D is undetermined. Trimming left V 0 bases short and J 4 bases short, with 9 bases between. The CDR3 loop spans 14 amino acids. Germline V gives CDR1 LGHNA, CDR2 YNFKEQ.

This clonotype was seen many times. V gene TRBV15 combines with J gene TRBJ2-3, with TRBD2 identical over 9 bases. Trimming took 2 bases from V and 5 from J; bases not matched to a gene: 11. CDR1 is LNHNV, CDR2 YYDKDF, per germline (reference sequence). This CDR3 contains 17 residues. The CDR3 coding sequence is TGTGCCACCAGCAGAATCCCCAAGCGGGGGGCAGGAGATACGCAGTATTTT. This gives the protein CATSRIPKRGAGDTQYF.

This clonotype appeared many times. This sequence joins TRBV7-2 and TRBJ2-7, with D hard to call. V lost 5 bases and J lost 5, with 13 bases in between. The germline gives CDR1 SGHTA, CDR2 FQGNSA. CDR3 size: 13 residues. In nucleotides, the CDR3 is TGTGCCAGCAGCCGGGCCCCCAAAGACGAGCAGTACGTC. This encodes CASSRAPKDEQYV.

This clonotype was counted at least ten times. The chain has TRBV20-1 and TRBJ2-1, with D unclear. The CDR3 runs to 12 residues. Germline V lookup: CDR1 DFQATT, CDR2 SNEGSKA (reference sequence). V lost 7 bases, J lost 1 base, and 8 bases lay in between. The CDR3 DNA reads as TGCAGTGTAGCCCAATCCTACAATGAGCAGTTCTTC. Its translation is CSVAQSYNEQFF.

This clonotype was seen ten or more times. The CDR3 DNA sequence: TGTGCCAGCAGCGGGGGCGCAGATACGCAGTATTTT. It translates to CASSGGADTQYF. The chain employs TRBV5-6 and TRBJ2-3; TRBD1 might be the D (6 bases). Per germline, CDR1 SGHDT and CDR2 YYEEEE. This CDR3 contains 12 residues. V was clipped by 4 bases and J by 4 bases, with 7 bases between them.

This clonotype was seen only a few times. The CDR3 protein is CASSPGTSGPQETQYF. CDR3 bases: TGCGCCAGCAGCCCCGGGACTAGCGGACCTCAAGAGACCCAGTACTTC. This chain links TRBV5-1 with TRBJ2-5; 11 nucleotides align to TRBD2. The CDR3 runs 16 residues. Per the germline V gene, CDR1 is SGHRS and CDR2 is YFSETQ. The V segment lost 4 bases and the J segment 2 bases; nucleotides outside the gene matches: 7.

This clonotype has ten or more counts. CDR3 nucleotides: TGCGCCAGCAGCCTTATACCTGTGGGCGGAGGAGCTTTCTTT. Its translation: CASSLIPVGGGAFF. V and J are TRBV4-3 and TRBJ1-1; D not resolved. Germline lookup yields CDR1 LGHNA and CDR2 YSLEER. Trimming took off 4 bases at V and 10 bases at J, with 19 bases between the two ends. The CDR3 totals 14 residues.

Ten or more counts support this clonotype. The V gene is TRBV12-3 or TRBV12-4, the J gene TRBJ2-5; D is tentatively TRBD1 or TRBD2 (5 bases each). The V and J ends lost 7 bases and 4 bases respectively, with 16 bases between them. The CDR3 loop spans 14 amino acids. The CDR3 sequence is CASKRRDERETQYF. The CDR3 coding sequence is TGTGCCAGCAAACGACGGGACGAACGAGAGACCCAGTACTTC.

In the case of this clonotype: Just one base apart from a much larger clone, this may be a read error. This chain links TRBV7-8 with TRBJ2-2; D call uncertain. Trimming pared 1 base from V and 7 bases from J, leaving 13 bases between. The germline V gene has CDR1 SGHVS and CDR2 FQNEAQ. This CDR3 contains 15 residues. The CDR3 nucleotides read TGTGCCAGCAGCTTAGTTAGGTTCAAGGACGGGGAGCTGTTTTTT. Translation: CASSLVRFKDGELFF.

This clonotype has a count of ten or more. The chain couples TRBV10-3 to TRBJ2-5, with D tentatively TRBD2 (5 bases). The germline V gene has CDR1 ENHRY and CDR2 SYGVKD. The CDR3 is made up of 12 amino acids. V lost 6 bases and J 5 bases, leaving 10 bases between the germline ends. CDR3 coding DNA: TGTGCCATCAGCGCGGGTGGGGAGACCCAGTACTTC. It encodes CAISAGGETQYF.

This clonotype occurred many times. The V call is TRBV5-1, the J call TRBJ2-2; D is undetermined. CDR1 and CDR2 (germline): SGHRS, YFSETQ. Deletions cut 3 bases from V and 4 bases from J, with 13 bases between. This CDR3 is 15 amino acids long. As DNA, the CDR3 is TGCGCCAGCAGCTCCGGGCAGGTCCTCACCGGGGAGCTGTTTTTT. Translated, it gives CASSSGQVLTGELFF.

This clonotype was counted many times. The rearrangement uses TRBV28 and TRBJ2-7, with D uncertain. Germline-derived CDR1 and CDR2 are MDHEN and SYDVKM. V was clipped by 2 bases and J by 4 bases, with 9 bases between them. The CDR3 is 13 amino acids. CDR3 region: CASSLGGWYEQYV. The CDR3, as DNA: TGTGCCAGCAGTTTAGGTGGTTGGTACGAGCAGTACGTC.

This clonotype was picked up many times. The rearrangement uses TRBV15 and TRBJ2-7, with D perhaps TRBD2 (6 bases). This CDR3 comprises 15 residues. Per germline, CDR1 LNHNV and CDR2 YYDKDF (reference sequence). V was trimmed by 4 bases and J by 6 bases, leaving 19 bases between them. The CDR3 loop reads CATSTGGEGLSEQYF. DNA of the CDR3: TGTGCCACCAGCACGGGCGGGGAAGGGCTAAGCGAGCAGTACTTC.

This clonotype showed up many times. CDR3 protein: CSASVKGIGQPQHF. The CDR3 coding sequence is TGCAGTGCTAGTGTCAAGGGGATTGGCCAGCCCCAGCATTTT. The chain recombines TRBV20-1 with TRBJ1-5; D is possibly TRBD1 (5 bases). Trimming took 3 bases from V and 7 from J, leaving 16 bases between them. The V gene's germline CDR1 is DFQATT and CDR2 SNEGSKA (reference sequence). The CDR3 runs 14 residues.

This clonotype was seen repeatedly, ten times or more. The chain recombines TRBV6-1 with TRBJ2-7, with TRBD1 matching over 10 bases. The CDR3 sequence is 14 residues long. V lost 6 bases, J lost 2 bases, and 4 bases stayed unmatched. Germline V gene data show CDR1 as MNHNS and CDR2 as SASEGT. CDR3 nucleotides: TGTGCCAGCAGGATGGGACAGGGGACCTACGAGCAGTACTTC. It encodes CASRMGQGTYEQYF.

This clonotype occurred many times. The chain employs TRBV5-6 and TRBJ2-1; 11 nucleotides line up with TRBD1. Germline values: CDR1 SGHDT, CDR2 YYEEEE. V lost 4 bases, J lost 7 bases, and 4 bases stayed unmatched. The CDR3 sequence is 14 residues long. The CDR3 spells CASSGTGGRNEQFF. The CDR3 nucleotides are TGTGCCAGCAGCGGGACAGGGGGAAGGAATGAGCAGTTCTTC.